The clone carrying this T cell receptor beta chain has just a few counts. The method was immunoSEQ multiplex PCR; TCRdb's version includes in-frame clones alone and lacks a portion of them. The data contain 150,000 to 250,000 clones, around 72% of them seen just once; the ten biggest clones take up about an eighth. The data were obtained in a study of cytotoxic CD8 clonotypes in ibrutinib-treated CLL. The sequences come from PBMCs, collected after 24 months of ibrutinib treatment. This sequence originates from a human donor with chronic lymphocytic leukemia.

The CDR3 loop reads CASSPQDEQYF. The CDR3 region has the DNA TGTGCCAGCAGTCCTCAAGACGAGCAGTACTTC. The rearrangement links TRBV7-9 to TRBJ2-7; unclear D gene. V lost 6 bases to trimming and J lost 5 bases, with 8 bases between them. Germline V CDR1 and CDR2: SEHNR, FQNEAQ (reference sequence). This CDR3 has 11 residues.